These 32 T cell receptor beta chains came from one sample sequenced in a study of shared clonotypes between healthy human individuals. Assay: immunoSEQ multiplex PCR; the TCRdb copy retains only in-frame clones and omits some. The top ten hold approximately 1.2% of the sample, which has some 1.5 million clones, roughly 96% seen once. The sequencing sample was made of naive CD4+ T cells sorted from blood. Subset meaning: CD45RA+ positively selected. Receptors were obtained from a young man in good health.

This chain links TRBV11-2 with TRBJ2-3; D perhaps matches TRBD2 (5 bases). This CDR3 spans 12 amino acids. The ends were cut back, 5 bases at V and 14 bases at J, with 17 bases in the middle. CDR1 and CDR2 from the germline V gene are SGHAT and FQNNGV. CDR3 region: CASSPPGGSRYF. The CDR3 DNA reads TGTGCCAGCAGCCCCCCCGGAGGCTCCCGGTATTTT. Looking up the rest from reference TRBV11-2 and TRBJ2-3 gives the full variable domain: EAGVAQSPRYKIIEKRQSVAFWCNPISGHATLYWYQQILGQGPKLLIQFQNNGVVDDSQLPKDRFSAERLKGVDSTLKIQPAKLEDSAVYLCASSPPGGSRYFGPGTRLTVL.

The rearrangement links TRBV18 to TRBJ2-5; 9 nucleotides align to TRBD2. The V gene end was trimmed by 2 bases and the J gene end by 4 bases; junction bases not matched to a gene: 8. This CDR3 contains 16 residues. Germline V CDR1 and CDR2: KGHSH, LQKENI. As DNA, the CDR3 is TGTGCCAGCTCACCAACAGCGGGAGGCACCTCAGAGACCCAGTACTTC. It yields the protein CASSPTAGGTSETQYF.

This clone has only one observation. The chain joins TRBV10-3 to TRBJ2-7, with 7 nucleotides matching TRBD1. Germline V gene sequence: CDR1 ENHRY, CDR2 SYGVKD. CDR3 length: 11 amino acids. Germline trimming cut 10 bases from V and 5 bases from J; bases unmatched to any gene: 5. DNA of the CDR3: TGTGCCACGAAAACAGGGGACGAGCAGTACTTC. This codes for CATKTGDEQYF.

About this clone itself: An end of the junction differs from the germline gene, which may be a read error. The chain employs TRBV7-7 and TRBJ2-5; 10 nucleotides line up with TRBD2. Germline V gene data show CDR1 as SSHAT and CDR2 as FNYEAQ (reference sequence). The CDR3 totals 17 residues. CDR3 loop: CASSLWPSGSSQETQYF. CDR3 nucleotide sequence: TGTGCTAGCAGCTTATGGCCTAGCGGGAGTAGTCAAGAGACCCAGTACTTC.

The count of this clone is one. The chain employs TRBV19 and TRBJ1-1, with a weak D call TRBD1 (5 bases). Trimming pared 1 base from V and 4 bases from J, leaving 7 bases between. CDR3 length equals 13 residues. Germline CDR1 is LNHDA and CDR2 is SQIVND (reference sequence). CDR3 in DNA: TGTGCCAGTAGTATAGGGGACCTCACTGAAGCTTTCTTT. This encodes CASSIGDLTEAFF.

The chain's CDR3 is CASSLALAGVTYEQYF. The CDR3 DNA reads TGTGCCAGCAGCTTAGCTCTAGCGGGAGTCACCTACGAGCAGTACTTC. The chain is built from TRBV5-5 and TRBJ2-7; 10 bases match TRBD2. The CDR3 loop spans 16 amino acids. Germline CDR1 reads SGHKS; CDR2 reads YYEKEE (reference sequence). V lost 2 bases and J lost 2; bases outside the gene matches: 7.

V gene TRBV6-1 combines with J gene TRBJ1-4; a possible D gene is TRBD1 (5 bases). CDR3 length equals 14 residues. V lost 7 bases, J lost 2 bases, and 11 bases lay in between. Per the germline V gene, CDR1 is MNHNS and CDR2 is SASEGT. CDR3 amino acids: CASTHRQTNEKLFF. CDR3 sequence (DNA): TGTGCCAGCACCCATAGACAGACTAATGAAAAACTGTTTTTT.

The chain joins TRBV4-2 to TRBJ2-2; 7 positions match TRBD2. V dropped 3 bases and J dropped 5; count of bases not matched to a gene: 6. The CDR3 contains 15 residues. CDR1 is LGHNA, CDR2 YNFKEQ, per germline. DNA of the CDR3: TGTGCCAGCAGCCAGCCGGGGGGTCCGACCGGGGAGCTGTTTTTT. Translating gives CASSQPGGPTGELFF.

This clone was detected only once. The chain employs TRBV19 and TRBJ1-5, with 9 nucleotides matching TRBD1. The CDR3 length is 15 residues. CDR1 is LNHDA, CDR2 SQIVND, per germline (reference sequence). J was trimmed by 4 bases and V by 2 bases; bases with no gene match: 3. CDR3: CASSIPDRGNQPQHF. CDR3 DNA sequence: TGTGCCAGTAGTATACCCGACAGGGGGAATCAGCCCCAGCATTTT.

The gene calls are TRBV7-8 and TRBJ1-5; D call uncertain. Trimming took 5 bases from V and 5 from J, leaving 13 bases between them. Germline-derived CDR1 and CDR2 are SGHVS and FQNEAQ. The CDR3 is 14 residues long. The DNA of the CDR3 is TGTGCCAGCAGCCCCAGGACCGGACATCAGCCCCAGCATTTT. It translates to CASSPRTGHQPQHF.

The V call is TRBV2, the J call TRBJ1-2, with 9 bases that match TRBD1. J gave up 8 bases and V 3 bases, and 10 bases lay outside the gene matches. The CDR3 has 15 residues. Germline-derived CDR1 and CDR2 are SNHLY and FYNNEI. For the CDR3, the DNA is TGTGCCAGCAGTGACCCCGGGACAGGGACAGAGGGCTACACCTTC. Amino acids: CASSDPGTGTEGYTF.

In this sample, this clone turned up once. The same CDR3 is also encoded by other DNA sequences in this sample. The chain's CDR3 is CASSLGGSSYNEQFF. Here the CDR3 DNA reads TGTGCCAGCTCACTCGGCGGGAGTTCCTACAATGAGCAGTTCTTC. The rearrangement joins TRBV18 to TRBJ2-1, with 7 bases that match TRBD2. This CDR3 contains 15 residues. Germline assignment: CDR1 KGHSH and CDR2 LQKENI. V lost 4 bases, J lost 1 base, and 4 bases stayed unmatched.

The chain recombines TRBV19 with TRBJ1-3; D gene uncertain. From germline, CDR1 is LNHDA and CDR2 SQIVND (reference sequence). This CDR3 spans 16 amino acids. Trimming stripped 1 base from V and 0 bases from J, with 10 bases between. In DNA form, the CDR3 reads TGTGCCAGTAGTATAGGGGCGCCGGTCTCTGGAAACACCATATATTTT. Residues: CASSIGAPVSGNTIYF.

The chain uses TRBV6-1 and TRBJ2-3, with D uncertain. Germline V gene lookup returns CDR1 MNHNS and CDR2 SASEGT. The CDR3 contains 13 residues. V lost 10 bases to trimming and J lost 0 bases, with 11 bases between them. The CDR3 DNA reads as TGTGCCACCTCTTTGGACAGCACAGATACGCAGTATTTT. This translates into CATSLDSTDTQYF.

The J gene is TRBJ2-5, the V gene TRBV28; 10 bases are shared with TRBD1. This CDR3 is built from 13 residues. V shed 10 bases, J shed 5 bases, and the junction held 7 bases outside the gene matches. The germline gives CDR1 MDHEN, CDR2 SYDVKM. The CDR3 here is CAIRQGAGETQYF. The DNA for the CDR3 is TGTGCCATTCGACAGGGGGCGGGGGAGACCCAGTACTTC.

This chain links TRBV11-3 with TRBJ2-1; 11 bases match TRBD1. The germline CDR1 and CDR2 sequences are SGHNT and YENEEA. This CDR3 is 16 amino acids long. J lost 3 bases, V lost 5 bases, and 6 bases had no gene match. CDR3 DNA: TGTGCCAGCAGCCAAGGGGGGACAGGGGGCTACAATGAGCAGTTCTTC. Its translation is CASSQGGTGGYNEQFF.

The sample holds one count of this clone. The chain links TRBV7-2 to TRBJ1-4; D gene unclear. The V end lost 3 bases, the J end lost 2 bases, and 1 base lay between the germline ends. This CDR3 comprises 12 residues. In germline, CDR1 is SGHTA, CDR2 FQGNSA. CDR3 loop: CASSFTNEKLFF. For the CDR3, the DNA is TGTGCCAGCAGCTTCACTAATGAAAAACTGTTTTTT. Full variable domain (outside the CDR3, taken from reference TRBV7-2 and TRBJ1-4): GAGVSQSPSNKVTEKGKDVELRCDPISGHTALYWYRQSLGQGLEFLIYFQGNSAPDKSGLPSDRFSAERTGGSVSTLTIQRTQQEDSAVYLCASSFTNEKLFFGSGTQLSVL.

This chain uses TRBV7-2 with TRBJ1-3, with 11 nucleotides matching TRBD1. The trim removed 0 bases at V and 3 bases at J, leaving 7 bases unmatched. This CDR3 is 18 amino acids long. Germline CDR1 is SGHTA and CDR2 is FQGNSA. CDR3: CASSLALPGQGGGNTIYF. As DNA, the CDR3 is TGTGCCAGCAGCTTAGCTCTCCCGGGACAGGGGGGTGGAAACACCATATATTTT.

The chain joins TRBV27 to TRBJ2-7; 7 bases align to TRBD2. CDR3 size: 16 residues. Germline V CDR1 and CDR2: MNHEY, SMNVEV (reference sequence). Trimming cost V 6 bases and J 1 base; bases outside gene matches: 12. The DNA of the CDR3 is TGTGCCAGCAGGGGTCCTCTCGGGCGGGAGTCCTACGAGCAGTACTTC. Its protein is CASRGPLGRESYEQYF.

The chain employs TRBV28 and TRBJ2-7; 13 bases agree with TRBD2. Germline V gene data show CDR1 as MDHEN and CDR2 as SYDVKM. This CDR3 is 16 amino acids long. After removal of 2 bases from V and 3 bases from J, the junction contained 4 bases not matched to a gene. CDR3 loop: CASSLGGTSGIYEQYF. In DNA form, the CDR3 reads TGTGCCAGCAGTTTAGGGGGGACTAGCGGGATCTACGAGCAGTACTTC.

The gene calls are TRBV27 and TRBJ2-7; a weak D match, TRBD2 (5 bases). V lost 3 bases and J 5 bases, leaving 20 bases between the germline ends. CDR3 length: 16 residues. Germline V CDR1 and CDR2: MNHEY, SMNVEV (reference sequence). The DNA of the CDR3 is TGTGCCAGCAGTTTTCTTCGGGATCTCCCGGGCCACGAGCAGTACTTC. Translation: CASSFLRDLPGHEQYF.

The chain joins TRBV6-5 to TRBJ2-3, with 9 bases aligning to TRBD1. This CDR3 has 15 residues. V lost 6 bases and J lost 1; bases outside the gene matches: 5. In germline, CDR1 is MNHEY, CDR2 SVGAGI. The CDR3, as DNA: TGTGCCAGCAGCAAGACAGGGGGAGGCACAGATACGCAGTATTTT. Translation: CASSKTGGGTDTQYF.

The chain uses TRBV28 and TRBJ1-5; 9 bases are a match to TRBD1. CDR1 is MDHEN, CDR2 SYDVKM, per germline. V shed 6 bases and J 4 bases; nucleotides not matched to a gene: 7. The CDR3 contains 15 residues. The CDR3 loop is CASSLKGTGNQPQHF. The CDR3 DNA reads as TGTGCCAGCAGCCTAAAGGGGACAGGGAATCAGCCCCAGCATTTT.

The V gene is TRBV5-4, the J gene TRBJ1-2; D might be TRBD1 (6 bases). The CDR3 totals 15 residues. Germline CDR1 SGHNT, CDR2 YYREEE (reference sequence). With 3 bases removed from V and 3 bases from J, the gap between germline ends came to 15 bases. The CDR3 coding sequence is TGTGCCAGCAGCTCCGGGACAAATGGTGACTATGGCTACACCTTC. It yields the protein CASSSGTNGDYGYTF.

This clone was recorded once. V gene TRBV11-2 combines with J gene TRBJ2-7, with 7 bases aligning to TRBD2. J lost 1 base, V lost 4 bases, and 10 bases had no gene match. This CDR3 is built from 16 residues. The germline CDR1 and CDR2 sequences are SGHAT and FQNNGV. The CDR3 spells CASSWSGAGASYEQYF. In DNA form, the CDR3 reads TGTGCCAGCAGCTGGAGCGGCGCGGGAGCATCCTACGAGCAGTACTTC.

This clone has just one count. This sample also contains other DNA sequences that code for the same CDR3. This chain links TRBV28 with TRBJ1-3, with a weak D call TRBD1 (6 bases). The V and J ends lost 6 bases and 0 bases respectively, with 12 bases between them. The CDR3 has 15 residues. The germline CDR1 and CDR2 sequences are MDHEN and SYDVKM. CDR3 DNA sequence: TGTGCCAGCAGCTCAACAGGGTTCTCTGGAAACACCATATATTTT. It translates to CASSSTGFSGNTIYF. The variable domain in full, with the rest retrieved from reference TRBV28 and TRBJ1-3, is DVKVTQSSRYLVKRTGEKVFLECVQDMDHENMFWYRQDPGLGLRLIYFSYDVKMKEKGDIPEGYSVSREKKERFSLILESASTNQTSMYLCASSSTGFSGNTIYFGEGSWLTVV.

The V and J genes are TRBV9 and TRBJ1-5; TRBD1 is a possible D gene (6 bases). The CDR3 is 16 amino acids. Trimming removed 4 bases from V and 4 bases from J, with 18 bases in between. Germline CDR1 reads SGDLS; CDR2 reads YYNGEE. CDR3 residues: CASSREDSRSNQPQHF. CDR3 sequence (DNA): TGTGCCAGCAGCCGGGAGGACAGCCGATCTAATCAGCCCCAGCATTTT.

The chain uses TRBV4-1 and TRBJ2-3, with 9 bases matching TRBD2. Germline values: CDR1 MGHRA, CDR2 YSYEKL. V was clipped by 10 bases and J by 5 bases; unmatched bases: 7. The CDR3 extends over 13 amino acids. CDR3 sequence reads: CANSSGRIDTQYF. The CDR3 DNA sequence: TGCGCCAACAGTAGCGGGAGAATAGATACGCAGTATTTT.

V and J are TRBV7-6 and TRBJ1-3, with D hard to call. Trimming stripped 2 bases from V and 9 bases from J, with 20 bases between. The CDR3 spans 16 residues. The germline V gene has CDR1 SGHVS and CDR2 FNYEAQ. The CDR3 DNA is TGTGCCAGCAGCTTAAACGGGCCTACCCTACGGGGCACCATATATTTT. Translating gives CASSLNGPTLRGTIYF.

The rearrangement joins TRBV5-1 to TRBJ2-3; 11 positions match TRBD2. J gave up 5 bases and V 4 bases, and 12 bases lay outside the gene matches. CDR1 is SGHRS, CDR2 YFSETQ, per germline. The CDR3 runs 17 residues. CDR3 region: CASSQTIAGGRGDTQYF. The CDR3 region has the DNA TGCGCCAGCAGCCAGACGATAGCGGGAGGGCGGGGAGATACGCAGTATTTT.

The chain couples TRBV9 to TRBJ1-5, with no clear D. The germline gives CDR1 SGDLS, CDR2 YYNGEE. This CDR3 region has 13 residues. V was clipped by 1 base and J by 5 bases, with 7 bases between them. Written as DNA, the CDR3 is TGTGCCAGCAGCGTACGAGAGGATCAGCCCCAGCATTTT. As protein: CASSVREDQPQHF.

The chain's CDR3 is CASSGGDAGTDTQYF. The CDR3 region has the DNA TGTGCCAGCAGTGGGGGGGACGCCGGCACAGATACGCAGTATTTT. This rearrangement joins TRBV2 to TRBJ2-3; D might be TRBD2 (6 bases). The V gene lost 4 bases and the J gene lost 1 base, with 12 bases spanning the gap. CDR3 size: 15 residues. Germline V gives CDR1 SNHLY, CDR2 FYNNEI. Using reference TRBV2 and TRBJ2-3 for the parts outside the CDR3, the full variable domain is EPEVTQTPSHQVTQMGQEVILRCVPISNHLYFYWYRQILGQKVEFLVSFYNNEISEKSEIFDDQFSVERPDGSNFTLKIRSTKLEDSAMYFCASSGGDAGTDTQYFGPGTRLTVL.